This T cell receptor (beta chain) emerged from a study of T cells in Graves' hyperthyroidism and ophthalmopathy. Germline V gene data show CDR1 as KGHDR and CDR2 as SFDVKD. The V and J ends lost 4 bases and 3 bases, in that order; junction bases with no gene match: 7. The CDR3 length is 17 residues. Exclusions: uncontrolled infection, other autoimmune disease, pregnancy, lactation. Notes on the study in general: In the blood, most expanded thyroid clonotypes above 0.001 appeared as well.

As to this clonotype: As yet, its antigen is unknown.

Amplification targeted TCR beta CDR3 regions from RNA transcripts. First-round RT-PCR with HTBI primers amplified the TCR CDR3 region. TCRdb re-analysed the multiplex PCR reads in MiXCR, keeping a single row per CDR3 protein. The table has around 580,000 distinct CDR3 sequences, approximately 15% seen once. The clonotype was recovered from a woman aged 18-35 years with Graves' hyperthyroidism. The chain uses TRBV24-1 and TRBJ2-2; 10 nucleotides match TRBD1. The sequenced material came from blood. The CDR3 sequence is CATSEKGQGDDTGELFF. DNA of the CDR3: TGTGCCACCAGTGAAAAAGGACAGGGGGATGACACCGGGGAGCTGTTTTTT.